Each of the 30 T cell receptor beta chains below was sequenced from the same sample in a study of T-cell memory formation after mild COVID-19 (dated by TCRdb to about 2021). The library was made by 5' RACE. Sequencing was performed on an Illumina NovaSeq 6000. The raw public data were reprocessed by TCRdb itself: fastp quality trimming at Q25, MiXCR clonotype calling, in-frame beta chains only. Entries are consolidated by CDR3 protein sequence, retaining the most common genes and DNA. The sample table contains roughly 150,000 distinct CDR3 sequences; only one count was recorded for roughly 15% of them. The ten top clones hold 14% of the sample. Sequences were obtained from PBMCs or a T cell subset sorted from them (not recorded which). The source of these receptors is an adult woman who had mild COVID-19 (a few samples of this study predate the infection). The sample titles of this study are shuffled in the database, so cell type and time point are left out; the donor was told from shared clones.

The chain combines TRBV27 with TRBJ2-1; 13 nucleotides align to TRBD2. The CDR3 has 18 residues. Germline V gives CDR1 MNHEY, CDR2 SMNVEV (reference sequence). The V segment lost 4 bases and the J segment 3 bases; nucleotides outside the gene matches: 9. CDR3: CASSWTSGSLLLYNEQFF. DNA of the CDR3: TGTGCCAGCAGTTGGACTAGCGGGAGCCTTCTTCTCTACAATGAGCAGTTCTTC.

As DNA, the CDR3 is TGTGCCTGGAGTGGATTTACGGCAGGGGGGACCTACGAGCAGTACTTC. It specifies CAWSGFTAGGTYEQYF. V usage is TRBV30 and J usage is TRBJ2-7, with TRBD1 as a possible D gene (7 bases). The V end lost 1 base, the J end lost 2 bases, and 18 bases lay between the germline ends. The germline CDR1 and CDR2 sequences are GTSNPN and SVGIG (reference sequence). There are 16 residues in the CDR3.

The rearrangement uses TRBV6-2 or TRBV6-3 and TRBJ2-1, with a tentative D call TRBD2 (6 bases). Germline lookup yields CDR1 MNHEY and CDR2 SVGEGT. V lost 0 bases and J 12 bases, leaving 9 bases between the germline ends. The CDR3 runs to 12 residues. CDR3 nucleotide sequence: TGTGCCAGCAGTTACTCGGGGCGGGGGCAGTTCTTC. Translating gives CASSYSGRGQFF.

This clonotype occurred a few times. The rearrangement links TRBV3-1 to TRBJ2-3; TRBD2 aligns across 7 bases. Trimming cost V 1 base and J 3 bases; bases outside gene matches: 4. The germline V gene encodes CDR1 LGHDT and CDR2 YNNKEL (reference sequence). The CDR3 has 15 residues. This CDR3 reads CASSQGRGTTDTQYF. DNA of the CDR3: TGTGCCAGCAGCCAAGGGCGGGGGACGACAGATACGCAGTATTTT.

This clonotype has a handful of counts. The rearrangement joins TRBV5-1 to TRBJ2-1; D is unresolved. The CDR3 length is 13 residues. CDR1 SGHRS and CDR2 YFSETQ come from the germline V gene. V was cut by 0 bases and J by 8 bases, with 9 bases left in between. The chain's CDR3 is CASSLASGHEQFF. As DNA, the CDR3 is TGCGCCAGCAGCTTGGCGTCAGGCCATGAGCAGTTCTTC.

This chain links TRBV11-2 with TRBJ2-7; tentative D call: TRBD2 (6 bases). The CDR3 spans 16 residues. The germline CDR1 and CDR2 sequences are SGHAT and FQNNGV. Trimming cost V 5 bases and J 7 bases, with 24 bases left between them. CDR3 sequence: CASSPLGLATTWEQYF. For the CDR3, the DNA is TGTGCCAGCAGCCCCCTGGGGCTAGCGACGACCTGGGAGCAGTACTTC.

This clonotype was observed once. This rearrangement joins TRBV19 to TRBJ2-3; 8 bases match TRBD1. CDR3 length: 14 residues. In germline, CDR1 is LNHDA, CDR2 SQIVND (reference sequence). V shed 7 bases, J shed 3 bases, and the junction held 6 bases outside the gene matches. The CDR3 sequence is CASTMDRVTDTQYF. The CDR3 DNA reads TGTGCCAGTACCATGGACAGGGTAACAGATACGCAGTATTTT.

The chain recombines TRBV5-1 with TRBJ2-7, with D unresolved. CDR1 SGHRS and CDR2 YFSETQ come from the germline V gene. This CDR3 comprises 16 residues. Between the trimmed V and J ends, which lost 0 bases and 4 bases, there was a span of 17 bases. The CDR3 DNA reads TGCGCCAGCAGCTTGGACCCTCTCGACGGCCGTTACGAGCAGTACTTC. Translating gives CASSLDPLDGRYEQYF.

Here the CDR3 DNA reads TGTGCCAGCAGTCTAGGAAATCCCACCAACGAGCAGTACTTC. Protein sequence: CASSLGNPTNEQYF. The chain couples TRBV12-3 or TRBV12-4 to TRBJ2-7; D remains unclear. The CDR3 has 14 amino acids. V was shortened by 5 bases and J by 5 bases, with 16 bases between the two germline ends.

The V gene is TRBV11-3, the J gene TRBJ2-1; the D gene could be TRBD1 or TRBD2 (5 bases each). The germline CDR1 and CDR2 sequences are SGHNT and YENEEA. The CDR3 totals 14 residues. V was shortened by 6 bases and J by 10 bases, with 19 bases between the two germline ends. The CDR3 protein is CASRIRDATREQFF. The DNA for the CDR3 is TGTGCCAGCAGAATCCGGGACGCAACTCGGGAGCAGTTCTTC.

The chain combines TRBV28 with TRBJ2-1, with 11 nucleotides matching TRBD1. CDR3 size: 18 residues. The V gene end was trimmed by 6 bases and the J gene end by 2 bases; junction bases not matched to a gene: 12. Germline V gives CDR1 MDHEN, CDR2 SYDVKM. The CDR3 here is CASRQNSMGQGAYNEQFF. As DNA, the CDR3 is TGTGCCAGCAGACAAAACTCTATGGGACAGGGGGCCTACAATGAGCAGTTCTTC.

The V call is TRBV6-2 or TRBV6-3, the J call TRBJ2-1; D remains unclear. This CDR3 has 12 amino acids. The V gene's germline CDR1 is MNHEY and CDR2 SVGEGT. V was clipped by 2 bases and J by 13 bases, with 12 bases between them. The CDR3 region is CASSYVSGFQFF. CDR3 coding DNA: TGTGCCAGCAGTTACGTGTCAGGATTCCAGTTCTTC.

The chain couples TRBV24-1 to TRBJ2-2, with D tentatively TRBD1 (5 bases). V was pared by 6 bases and J by 1 base, with 11 bases between. The CDR3 runs to 15 residues. CDR1 is KGHDR and CDR2 is SFDVKD in the germline V gene. DNA for the CDR3: TGTGCCACCAGTCACGACACAGGGAACACCGGGGAGCTGTTTTTT. Translation gives CATSHDTGNTGELFF.

The V gene is TRBV24-1, the J gene TRBJ2-7; maybe TRBD1 (6 bases). In germline, CDR1 is KGHDR, CDR2 SFDVKD. Trimming removed 4 bases from V and 5 bases from J, with 14 bases in between. The CDR3 runs 14 residues. The CDR3 DNA is TGTGCCACCAGTGAGGGCAGGGGATCCAACGAGCAGTACTTC. Amino acid sequence: CATSEGRGSNEQYF.

The chain employs TRBV5-1 and TRBJ1-6; TRBD1 is a possible D gene (6 bases). The CDR3 has 14 amino acids. The germline V and J ends were trimmed by 0 bases and 9 bases, with 10 bases remaining between them. The germline gives CDR1 SGHRS, CDR2 YFSETQ. The DNA for the CDR3 is TGCGCCAGCAGCTTGGTCAGGGGTGGTTCACCCCTCCACTTT. Translated, it gives CASSLVRGGSPLHF. Variable domain in full (rest from reference TRBV5-1 and TRBJ1-6): KAGVTQTPRYLIKTRGQQVTLSCSPISGHRSVSWYQQTPGQGLQFLFEYFSETQRNKGNFPGRFSGRQFSNSRSEMNVSTLELGDSALYLCASSLVRGGSPLHFGNGTRLTVT.

J is TRBJ2-5 and V is TRBV9, with D unclear. Germline V gene sequence: CDR1 SGDLS, CDR2 YYNGEE. CDR3 size: 14 residues. The V end lost 0 bases, the J end lost 0 bases, and 6 bases lay between the germline ends. The CDR3: CASSVGGNQETQYF. The CDR3 DNA is TGTGCCAGCAGCGTAGGTGGTAACCAAGAGACCCAGTACTTC.

V and J are TRBV7-9 and TRBJ2-2, with D uncertain. The CDR3 covers 14 residues. Germline CDR1 is SEHNR and CDR2 is FQNEAQ (reference sequence). V dropped 0 bases and J dropped 4 bases, with 6 bases sitting between them. CDR3 sequence (DNA): TGTGCCAGCAGCTTAGCGGGATCCACCGGGGAGCTGTTTTTT. Encoded protein: CASSLAGSTGELFF.

At least ten counts were recorded for this clonotype. The CDR3 region has the DNA TGTGCCAGCAGCCCCGGAACGATTCAGTACTTC. Translation: CASSPGTIQYF. The chain employs TRBV9 and TRBJ2-4; no firm D call. CDR3 length equals 11 residues. The V gene's germline CDR1 is SGDLS and CDR2 YYNGEE. V dropped 4 bases and J dropped 10 bases, with 9 bases sitting between them.

This clonotype was seen a handful of times. The J gene is TRBJ1-2, the V gene TRBV12-3 or TRBV12-4; TRBD1 aligns across 7 bases. V trimming: 5 bases; J trimming: 4 bases; junction bases outside the gene matches: 10. CDR3 length: 15 amino acids. The CDR3 reads CASSHGTAQVYGYTF. DNA for the CDR3: TGTGCCAGCAGTCATGGGACAGCTCAGGTCTATGGCTACACCTTC.

This clonotype was seen a few times. The J gene is TRBJ2-1, the V gene TRBV15; 7 bases are a match to TRBD2. Losses at the gene ends were 1 base for V and 0 bases for J; bases not matched to a gene: 3. CDR3 length: 16 amino acids. CDR1 is LNHNV, CDR2 YYDKDF, per germline (reference sequence). Here the CDR3 DNA reads TGTGCCACCAGCAGAGGCGGGGGAAGCTCCTACAATGAGCAGTTCTTC. It specifies CATSRGGGSSYNEQFF.

This clonotype was seen a handful of times. This chain joins TRBV11-3 and TRBJ2-3; D unclear. The CDR3 sequence is 12 residues long. Germline V gene lookup returns CDR1 SGHNT and CDR2 YENEEA. Trimming took 4 bases from V and 8 from J, leaving 10 bases between them. CDR3: CASSSQHGTQYF. The DNA of the CDR3 is TGTGCCAGCAGCTCCCAACATGGTACGCAGTATTTT.

This clonotype has a handful of counts. The chain is built from TRBV11-2 and TRBJ2-1, with TRBD2 matching over 7 bases. The germline V gene has CDR1 SGHAT and CDR2 FQNNGV. This CDR3 region has 13 residues. With V trimmed by 6 bases and J by 12 bases, 11 bases remained unmatched. CDR3 residues: CASRSHGLEGQFF. Written as DNA, the CDR3 is TGTGCCAGCAGGTCCCACGGACTAGAAGGGCAGTTCTTC.

This clonotype has ten or more counts. This rearrangement joins TRBV5-4 to TRBJ2-1, with 9 bases that match TRBD2. The germline gives CDR1 SGHNT, CDR2 YYREEE (reference sequence). The CDR3 is 16 residues long. V gave up 4 bases and J gave up 6 bases; unmatched junction bases: 11. The CDR3 here is CASSIHSGRRINEQFF. The CDR3 DNA is TGTGCCAGCAGCATCCATAGCGGGAGACGGATCAATGAGCAGTTCTTC.

The chain couples TRBV12-3 or TRBV12-4 to TRBJ2-7; D is perhaps TRBD1 (6 bases). Trimming took 1 base from V and 2 from J, leaving 9 bases between them. The CDR3 contains 14 residues. This chain's CDR3 is CASSLGGLTYEQYF. The CDR3 nucleotides are TGTGCCAGCAGTTTAGGGGGGCTCACCTACGAGCAGTACTTC.

This clonotype has more than one count but fewer than ten. The V call is TRBV29-1, the J call TRBJ2-7; TRBD1 agrees at 9 bases. Germline lookup yields CDR1 SQVTM and CDR2 ANQGSEA. The V and J ends lost 0 bases and 4 bases, in that order; junction bases with no gene match: 4. The CDR3 sequence is 14 residues long. This CDR3 reads CSVEELGQGYEQYF. DNA of the CDR3: TGCAGCGTTGAAGAGTTGGGACAGGGTTACGAGCAGTACTTC.

The chain links TRBV7-2 to TRBJ1-1, with D uncertain. The CDR3 consists of 15 residues. V was cut by 0 bases and J by 1 base, with 9 bases left in between. CDR1 is SGHTA, CDR2 FQGNSA, per germline. CDR3 in amino acids: CASSLAANQNTEAFF. CDR3 DNA sequence: TGTGCCAGCAGCTTAGCAGCGAATCAGAACACTGAAGCTTTCTTT.

The CDR3 DNA sequence: TGTGCCAGCAGCAGGGAAGACCAGGGGGCAGGAAAAAATGAGCAGTTCTTC. It codes for CASSREDQGAGKNEQFF. The rearrangement links TRBV21-1 to TRBJ2-1; the D call TRBD1 from the table was never checked on the DNA. TRBV21-1 is designated a pseudogene. The CDR3 is made up of 17 amino acids.

This clonotype has more than one count but fewer than ten. CDR3 bases: TGTGCCAGCAGCCCGTTCTCGACTAGCGGGAGCGGGAAAAACATTCAGTACTTC. Amino acids: CASSPFSTSGSGKNIQYF. The chain has TRBV3-1 and TRBJ2-4, with 12 positions matching TRBD2. The CDR3 runs to 18 residues. The germline V gene has CDR1 LGHDT and CDR2 YNNKEL (reference sequence). V was clipped by 4 bases and J by 4 bases; unmatched bases: 11.

This clonotype came up many times. The gene calls are TRBV7-2 and TRBJ2-7; no clear D. Deletions cut 2 bases from V and 3 bases from J, with 11 bases between. CDR1 SGHTA and CDR2 FQGNSA come from the germline V gene. The CDR3 consists of 14 residues. CDR3 sequence: CASSLFVRNYEQYF. The CDR3 DNA follows: TGTGCCAGCAGCTTATTCGTCAGGAACTACGAGCAGTACTTC.

The sample holds a few counts of this clonotype. The chain is built from TRBV24-1 and TRBJ2-1, with a tentative D call TRBD2 (6 bases). Germline values: CDR1 KGHDR, CDR2 SFDVKD. There are 14 residues in the CDR3. The V end lost 9 bases, the J end lost 7 bases, and 18 bases lay between the germline ends. Written as DNA, the CDR3 is TGTGCCACCGGAGGGGCAGCGCCTTCAAATGAGCAGTTCTTC. This translates into CATGGAAPSNEQFF.